The 14 T cell receptor beta chains listed next were all sequenced from one sample in a study of T cell responses to AZD1222 COVID-19 vaccine. Measured with immunoSEQ multiplex PCR; TCRdb has only the in-frame clones, and not every one. The repertoire holds over 150,000 clones, over 85% seen once, with over 1.5% in the top ten. Material: peripheral blood, obtained on day 0 of AZD1222 vaccination. Every receptor here comes from an adult in good health.

The chain has TRBV6-1 and TRBJ2-1; D call uncertain. Germline V gives CDR1 MNHNS, CDR2 SASEGT. V lost 0 bases and J 8 bases, leaving 14 bases between the germline ends. This CDR3 has 15 residues. The CDR3 region has the DNA TGTGCCAGCAGTGAAGCGCGTGTGCAAGCCGATGAGCAGTTCTTC. It is translated as CASSEARVQADEQFF.

The CDR3 sequence: CASSVGQGDEKLFF. CDR3 coding DNA: TGTGCCAGCAGTGTGGGACAGGGGGATGAAAAACTGTTTTTT. The chain uses TRBV25-1 and TRBJ1-4; TRBD1 matches at 11 bases. The CDR3 length is 14 residues. V shed 4 bases, J shed 6 bases, and the junction held 1 base outside the gene matches. Per the germline V gene, CDR1 is MGHDK and CDR2 is SYGVNS.

The V and J genes are TRBV6-6 and TRBJ1-2, with 9 bases lining up with TRBD1. Germline V lookup: CDR1 MNHNY, CDR2 SVGAGI (reference sequence). The CDR3 sequence is 15 residues long. V shed 6 bases and J 4 bases; nucleotides not matched to a gene: 9. The CDR3 here is CASRTTTTGGYGYTF. Written as DNA, the CDR3 is TGTGCCAGCAGAACTACTACGACAGGGGGCTATGGCTACACCTTC.

This sequence joins TRBV2 and TRBJ2-3; 7 nucleotides match TRBD1. Germline V gene sequence: CDR1 SNHLY, CDR2 FYNNEI. V lost 10 bases, J lost 1 base, and 5 bases stayed unmatched. The CDR3 extends over 13 amino acids. In nucleotides, the CDR3 is TGTGCCACCACGACAGGGCGCACAGATACGCAGTATTTT. This gives the protein CATTTGRTDTQYF. The entire variable domain, with the rest obtained from reference TRBV2 and TRBJ2-3, is as follows: EPEVTQTPSHQVTQMGQEVILRCVPISNHLYFYWYRQILGQKVEFLVSFYNNEISEKSEIFDDQFSVERPDGSNFTLKIRSTKLEDSAMYFCATTTGRTDTQYFGPGTRLTVL.

The rearrangement joins TRBV30 to TRBJ2-2; a weak D match, TRBD1 (5 bases). V was cut by 0 bases and J by 0 bases, with 17 bases left in between. The CDR3 totals 18 residues. The germline CDR1 and CDR2 sequences are GTSNPN and SVGIG (reference sequence). The CDR3: CAWSVLRQTATNTGELFF. CDR3 sequence (DNA): TGTGCCTGGAGTGTACTTCGACAGACAGCTACGAACACCGGGGAGCTGTTTTTT.

This chain joins TRBV11-3 and TRBJ2-7, with 7 bases fitting TRBD2. The germline V gene encodes CDR1 SGHNT and CDR2 YENEEA. This CDR3 contains 14 residues. The junction had 7 bases not matched to a gene; V was cut back by 3 bases and J by 5 bases. The CDR3 spells CASSFGGSHHEQYF. CDR3 bases: TGTGCCAGCAGCTTTGGCGGGAGTCACCACGAGCAGTACTTC.

The rearrangement links TRBV7-2 to TRBJ1-2; perhaps TRBD1 as D (5 bases). CDR1 is SGHTA and CDR2 is FQGNSA in the germline V gene. Trimming removed 7 bases at V and 4 bases at J, with 25 bases between. The CDR3 extends over 17 amino acids. For the CDR3, the DNA is TGTGCCAGCACCCTTACTTTCGGGGGACGGGGCGGCTATGGCTACACCTTC. Its protein is CASTLTFGGRGGYGYTF. Variable domain in full (rest from reference TRBV7-2 and TRBJ1-2): GAGVSQSPSNKVTEKGKDVELRCDPISGHTALYWYRQSLGQGLEFLIYFQGNSAPDKSGLPSDRFSAERTGGSVSTLTIQRTQQEDSAVYLCASTLTFGGRGGYGYTFGSGTRLTVV.

This rearrangement joins TRBV5-4 to TRBJ1-2; possible D gene TRBD1, 5 bases. Germline V gene data show CDR1 as SGHNT and CDR2 as YYREEE (reference sequence). Trimming shortened V by 0 bases and J by 4 bases, and 13 bases separated the two germline ends. The CDR3 is made up of 15 amino acids. Here the CDR3 reads CASSLEGRGPYGYTF. As DNA, the CDR3 is TGTGCCAGCAGCTTGGAGGGGAGGGGACCCTATGGCTACACCTTC.

This chain links TRBV2 with TRBJ2-7; maybe TRBD1 (5 bases). V shed 4 bases and J shed 0 bases, with 10 bases lying between them. CDR3 size: 14 residues. Germline-derived CDR1 and CDR2 are SNHLY and FYNNEI. CDR3 sequence reads: CASSGTLSSYEQYF. Here the CDR3 DNA reads TGTGCCAGCAGTGGGACACTCAGCTCCTACGAGCAGTACTTC.

V and J are TRBV7-2 and TRBJ2-5, with 7 bases aligning to TRBD1. The length of the CDR3 is 17 residues. Germline loops: CDR1 SGHTA, CDR2 FQGNSA. Germline trimming cut 1 base from V and 7 bases from J; bases unmatched to any gene: 15. For the CDR3, the DNA is TGTGCCAGCAGCTTAGAGTCCCCCGGACAGGCCGGTGGGACCCAGTACTTC. Translated: CASSLESPGQAGGTQYF.

The gene calls are TRBV3-1 (or the pseudogene TRBV3-2) and TRBJ2-2; a possible D gene is TRBD2 (7 bases). Germline loops: CDR1 LGHDT, CDR2 YNNKEL (reference sequence). Deletions cut 4 bases from V and 7 bases from J, with 19 bases between. CDR3 length: 16 amino acids. The CDR3: CASSPRTRGEGGELFF. The DNA of the CDR3 is TGTGCCAGCAGCCCCCGGACGAGGGGGGAGGGCGGGGAGCTGTTTTTT.

The chain carries TRBV27 and TRBJ1-5; 11 positions agree with TRBD1. Losses at the gene ends were 5 bases for V and 4 bases for J; bases not matched to a gene: 4. The CDR3 loop spans 15 amino acids. CDR1 is MNHEY and CDR2 is SMNVEV in the germline V gene (reference sequence). The CDR3 spells CASSEGTGGNQPQHF. CDR3 DNA sequence: TGTGCCAGCAGTGAAGGGACAGGGGGAAATCAGCCCCAGCATTTT.

V gene TRBV7-8 combines with J gene TRBJ1-2, with D tentatively TRBD1 (5 bases). Looked up from germline, CDR1 is SGHVS and CDR2 is FQNEAQ. There are 15 residues in the CDR3. V gave up 3 bases and J gave up 3 bases, with 14 bases separating them. The CDR3 region has the DNA TGTGCCAGCAGCTTGGTAACTGGGACCTACTATGGCTACACCTTC. This codes for CASSLVTGTYYGYTF.

The chain is built from TRBV11-3 and TRBJ2-1; 7 nucleotides match TRBD1. This CDR3 comprises 15 residues. The V gene's germline CDR1 is SGHNT and CDR2 YENEEA. The trim removed 6 bases at V and 7 bases at J, leaving 12 bases unmatched. CDR3 DNA sequence: TGTGCCAGCAGTCCCCGTAGGACAGGTGGGAATGAGCAGTTCTTC. The encoded protein is CASSPRRTGGNEQFF.